This TCR beta chain was identified during a study of PD-L1 blockade in urothelial cancer. Study findings and constraints: By 3 weeks, tumor-associated blood clones had expanded more in durable-benefit patients.

TCRdb keeps only in-frame clones here, not all; method: immunoSEQ multiplex PCR. The repertoire includes more than 45,000 clones, 70% to 85% of them detected once, and 3.5% to 4.5% sits in the top ten. About this clone: What it recognizes is unknown.

The study collected 1 to 8 samples per patient, pretreatment and on-treatment. The V and J ends lost 10 bases and 2 bases respectively, with 9 bases between them. Germline assignment: CDR1 MNHNS and CDR2 SASEGT. The CDR3 has 11 residues. The sample was PBMCs, taken around atezolizumab (anti-PD-L1) treatment. This TCR was recovered from a man in his 70s with urothelial cancer. The rearrangement joins TRBV6-1 to TRBJ2-7; perhaps TRBD1 as D (5 bases). This chain's CDR3 is CATDSAYEQYF. The DNA of the CDR3 is TGTGCCACCGACAGCGCCTACGAGCAGTACTTC.